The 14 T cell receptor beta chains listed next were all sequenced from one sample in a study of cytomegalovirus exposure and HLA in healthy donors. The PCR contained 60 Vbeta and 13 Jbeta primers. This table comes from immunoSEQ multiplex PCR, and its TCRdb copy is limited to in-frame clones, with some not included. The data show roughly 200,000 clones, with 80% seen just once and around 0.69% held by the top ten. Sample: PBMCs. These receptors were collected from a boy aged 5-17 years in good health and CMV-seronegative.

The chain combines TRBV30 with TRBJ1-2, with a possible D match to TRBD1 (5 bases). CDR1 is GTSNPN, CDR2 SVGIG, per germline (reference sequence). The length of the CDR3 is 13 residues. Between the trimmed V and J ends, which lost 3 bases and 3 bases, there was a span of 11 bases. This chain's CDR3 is CAWRVGGDYGYTF. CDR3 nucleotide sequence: TGTGCCTGGAGAGTGGGAGGGGACTATGGCTACACCTTC.

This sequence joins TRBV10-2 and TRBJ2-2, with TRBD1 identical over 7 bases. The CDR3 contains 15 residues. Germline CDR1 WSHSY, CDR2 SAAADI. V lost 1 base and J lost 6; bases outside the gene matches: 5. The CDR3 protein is CASSEYRQGPGELFF. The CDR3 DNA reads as TGCGCCAGCAGTGAGTACCGACAGGGACCCGGGGAGCTGTTTTTT.

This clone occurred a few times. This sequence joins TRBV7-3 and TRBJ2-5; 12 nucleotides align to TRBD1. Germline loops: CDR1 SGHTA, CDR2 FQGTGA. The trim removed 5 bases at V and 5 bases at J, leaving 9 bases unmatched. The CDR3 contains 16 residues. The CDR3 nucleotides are TGTGCCAGCAGCCAACGGGGACAGGGGGCGGGGGAGACCCAGTACTTC. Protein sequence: CASSQRGQGAGETQYF.

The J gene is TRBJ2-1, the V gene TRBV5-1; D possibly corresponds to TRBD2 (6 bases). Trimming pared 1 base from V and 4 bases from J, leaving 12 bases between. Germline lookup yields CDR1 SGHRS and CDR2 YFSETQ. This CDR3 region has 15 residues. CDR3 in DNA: TGCGCCAGCAGCTTGTCCGCGGGAACTTACAATGAGCAGTTCTTC. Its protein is CASSLSAGTYNEQFF.

The CDR3: CASSLNGGVGAGELFF. For the CDR3, the DNA is TGTGCCAGCAGCTTAAACGGGGGGGTAGGGGCCGGGGAGCTGTTTTTT. V gene TRBV7-2 combines with J gene TRBJ2-2; 8 bases line up with TRBD2. The V and J ends lost 2 bases and 6 bases, in that order; junction bases with no gene match: 8. The CDR3 is 16 amino acids. In germline, CDR1 is SGHTA, CDR2 FQGNSA.

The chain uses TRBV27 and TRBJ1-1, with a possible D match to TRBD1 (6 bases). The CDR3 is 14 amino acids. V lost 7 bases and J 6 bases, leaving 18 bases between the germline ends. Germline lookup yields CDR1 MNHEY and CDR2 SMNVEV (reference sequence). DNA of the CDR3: TGTGCCAGCAAACTCAACAGGGTAAAGGCTGAAGCTTTCTTT. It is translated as CASKLNRVKAEAFF.

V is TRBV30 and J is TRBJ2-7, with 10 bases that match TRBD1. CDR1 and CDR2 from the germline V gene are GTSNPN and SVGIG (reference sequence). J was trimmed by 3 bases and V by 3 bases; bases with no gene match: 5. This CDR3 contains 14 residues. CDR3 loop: CAWRTGGSGYEQYF. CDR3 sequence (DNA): TGTGCCTGGAGGACAGGGGGCTCCGGCTACGAGCAGTACTTC.

This CDR3 is CASSVEARGTDTQYF. For the CDR3, the DNA is TGTGCCAGCAGTGTCGAAGCGAGGGGCACAGATACGCAGTATTTT. V gene TRBV2 combines with J gene TRBJ2-3, with D possibly matching TRBD2 (5 bases). Germline V gene lookup returns CDR1 SNHLY and CDR2 FYNNEI. The CDR3 totals 15 residues. Trimming left V 4 bases short and J 1 base short, with 12 bases between.

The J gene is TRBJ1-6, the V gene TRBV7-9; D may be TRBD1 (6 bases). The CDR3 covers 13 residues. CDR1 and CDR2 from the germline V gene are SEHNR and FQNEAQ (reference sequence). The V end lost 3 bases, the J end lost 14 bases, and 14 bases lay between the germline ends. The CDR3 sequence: CASSFAGESTLHF. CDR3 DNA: TGTGCCAGCAGCTTTGCAGGGGAGTCGACCCTCCACTTT.

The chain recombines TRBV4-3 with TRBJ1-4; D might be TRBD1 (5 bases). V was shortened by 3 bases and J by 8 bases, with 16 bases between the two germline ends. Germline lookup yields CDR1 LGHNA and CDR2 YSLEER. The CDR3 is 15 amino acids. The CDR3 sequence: CASSQGVWGLEKLFF. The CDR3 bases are TGCGCCAGCAGCCAGGGTGTATGGGGCCTAGAAAAACTGTTTTTT.

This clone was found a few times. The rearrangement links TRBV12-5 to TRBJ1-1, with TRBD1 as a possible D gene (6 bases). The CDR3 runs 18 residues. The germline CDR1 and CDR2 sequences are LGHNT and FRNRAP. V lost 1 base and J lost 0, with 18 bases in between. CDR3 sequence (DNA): TGTGCTAGTGGTTTGGCCGTACATGGGGGGGGCCTGAACACTGAAGCTTTCTTT. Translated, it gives CASGLAVHGGGLNTEAFF.

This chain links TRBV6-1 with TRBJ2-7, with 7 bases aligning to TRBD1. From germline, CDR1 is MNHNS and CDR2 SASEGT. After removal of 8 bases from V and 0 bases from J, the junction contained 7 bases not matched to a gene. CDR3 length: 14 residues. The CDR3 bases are TGTGCCAGCCGGGGACAGAGCAACTCCTACGAGCAGTACTTC. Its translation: CASRGQSNSYEQYF.

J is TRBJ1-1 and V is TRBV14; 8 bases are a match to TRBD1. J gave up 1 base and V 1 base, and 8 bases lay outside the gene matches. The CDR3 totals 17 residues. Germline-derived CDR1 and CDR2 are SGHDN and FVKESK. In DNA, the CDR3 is TGTGCCAGCAGCCAAGGATTGACAGGGGTCAGGAACACTGAAGCTTTCTTT. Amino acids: CASSQGLTGVRNTEAFF.

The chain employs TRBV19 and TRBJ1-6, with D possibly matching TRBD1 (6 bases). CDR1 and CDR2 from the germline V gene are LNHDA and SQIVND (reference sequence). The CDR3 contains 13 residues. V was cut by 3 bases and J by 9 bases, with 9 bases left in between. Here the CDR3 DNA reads TGTGCCAGTAGTATCTCAGGGGCTTCACCCCTCCACTTT. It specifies CASSISGASPLHF.